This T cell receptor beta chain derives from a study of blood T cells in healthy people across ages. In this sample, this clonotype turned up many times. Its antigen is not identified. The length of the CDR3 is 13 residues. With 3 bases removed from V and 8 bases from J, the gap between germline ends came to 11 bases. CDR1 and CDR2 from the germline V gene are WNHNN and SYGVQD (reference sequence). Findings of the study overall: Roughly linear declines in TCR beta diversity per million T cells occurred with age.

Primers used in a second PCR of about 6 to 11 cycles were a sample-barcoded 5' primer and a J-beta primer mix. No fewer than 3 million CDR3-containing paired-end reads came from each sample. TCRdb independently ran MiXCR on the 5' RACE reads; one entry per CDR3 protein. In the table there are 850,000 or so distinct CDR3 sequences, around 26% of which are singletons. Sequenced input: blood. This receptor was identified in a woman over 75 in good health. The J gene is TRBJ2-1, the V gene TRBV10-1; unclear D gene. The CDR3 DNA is TGCGCCAGCAGTGAACGCGTGTCACATGAGCAGTTCTTC. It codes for CASSERVSHEQFF.